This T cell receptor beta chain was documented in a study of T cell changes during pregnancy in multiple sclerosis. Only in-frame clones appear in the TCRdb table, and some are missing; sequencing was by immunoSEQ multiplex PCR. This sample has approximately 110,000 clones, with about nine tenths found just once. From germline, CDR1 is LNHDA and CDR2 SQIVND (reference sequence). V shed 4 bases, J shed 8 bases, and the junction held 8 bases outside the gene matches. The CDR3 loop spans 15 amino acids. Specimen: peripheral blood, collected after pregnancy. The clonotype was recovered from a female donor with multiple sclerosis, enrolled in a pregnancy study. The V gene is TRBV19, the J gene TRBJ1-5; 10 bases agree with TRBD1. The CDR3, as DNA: TGTGCCAGTAGTAAGGGGACAGGGGACGGGGAGCCCCAGCATTTT. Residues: CASSKGTGDGEPQHF.